The 23 T cell receptor beta chains below come from one sample, sequenced in a study of blood T cell repertoires in COVID-19. Measured with immunoSEQ multiplex PCR; TCRdb has only the in-frame clones, and not every one. The sample has some 190,000 clones, around four fifths seen once. Sequencing input: peripheral blood. These receptors all come from a human donor in a cohort sampled during active COVID-19.

The chain is built from TRBV30 and TRBJ2-5; D perhaps matches TRBD2 (7 bases). The germline CDR1 and CDR2 sequences are GTSNPN and SVGIG (reference sequence). V lost 5 bases and J lost 4, with 14 bases in between. CDR3 size: 13 residues. The CDR3 DNA is TGTGCCTGGTTCCAGGGGAGGGGAGAGACCCAGTACTTC. It encodes CAWFQGRGETQYF. Complete variable domain (other parts from reference TRBV30 and TRBJ2-5): SQTIHQWPATLVQPVGSPLSLECTVEGTSNPNLYWYRQAAGRGLQLLFYSVGIGQISSEVPQNLSASRPQDRQFILSSKKLLLSDSGFYLCAWFQGRGETQYFGPGTRLLVL.

This sequence joins TRBV19 and TRBJ2-1; D unclear. CDR1 LNHDA and CDR2 SQIVND come from the germline V gene (reference sequence). Trimming removed 6 bases at V and 0 bases at J, with 9 bases between. The CDR3 is 14 residues long. The CDR3 DNA sequence: TGTGCCAGTAGGCGGCAGAGCTCCTACAATGAGCAGTTCTTC. Translation: CASRRQSSYNEQFF.

The J gene is TRBJ2-1, the V gene TRBV18, with 13 bases that match TRBD2. V gave up 1 base and J gave up 0 bases; unmatched junction bases: 9. Germline CDR1 and CDR2: KGHSH and LQKENI. The CDR3 loop spans 20 amino acids. The CDR3 sequence: CASSPLILAGGISSYNEQFF. CDR3 DNA sequence: TGTGCCAGCTCACCACTGATACTAGCGGGAGGGATCAGCTCCTACAATGAGCAGTTCTTC.

Only a few counts were recorded for this clone. The chain employs TRBV10-3 and TRBJ2-1, with TRBD1 identical over 7 bases. Germline values: CDR1 ENHRY, CDR2 SYGVKD. V was pared by 2 bases and J by 7 bases, with 5 bases of the junction left unmatched. The CDR3 is 14 amino acids. Here the CDR3 reads CAISEDRVGNEQFF. The CDR3 DNA is TGTGCCATCAGTGAGGACAGGGTGGGGAATGAGCAGTTCTTC.

The chain recombines TRBV28 with TRBJ1-3; no definite D call. The CDR3 sequence is 14 residues long. Germline V gene sequence: CDR1 MDHEN, CDR2 SYDVKM. V was shortened by 8 bases and J by 0 bases, with 11 bases between the two germline ends. The CDR3 protein is CASGLESSGNTIYF. The CDR3 DNA reads as TGTGCCAGCGGACTGGAGAGCTCTGGAAACACCATATATTTT.

This clone occurred a few times. The chain has TRBV10-2 and TRBJ1-2, with 7 bases identical to TRBD1. The ends lost 10 bases at V and 8 bases at J; junction bases unmatched: 19. Germline CDR1 WSHSY, CDR2 SAAADI. This CDR3 is 15 amino acids long. This chain's CDR3 is CAINEIGTGEQGYTF. CDR3 sequence (DNA): TGCGCCATCAACGAAATTGGAACAGGGGAACAAGGCTACACCTTC.

The V and J genes are TRBV7-2 and TRBJ1-6; D gene unclear. Trimming removed 1 base from V and 16 bases from J, with 14 bases in between. The CDR3 is made up of 13 amino acids. The germline gives CDR1 SGHTA, CDR2 FQGNSA. The CDR3 loop reads CASSLGWQNYLHF. CDR3 bases: TGTGCCAGCAGCTTAGGGTGGCAAAATTATCTCCACTTT.

The rearrangement joins TRBV9 to TRBJ1-2; 8 bases map to TRBD1. The CDR3 extends over 14 amino acids. With V trimmed by 2 bases and J by 6 bases, 6 bases remained unmatched. CDR1 and CDR2 (germline): SGDLS, YYNGEE. The DNA of the CDR3 is TGTGCCAGCAGCGTTGCACAGGGGGTGGATGGCTACACCTTC. Translating gives CASSVAQGVDGYTF.

The chain is built from TRBV2 and TRBJ2-5, with 10 positions matching TRBD1. V dropped 4 bases and J dropped 4; count of bases not matched to a gene: 6. From germline, CDR1 is SNHLY and CDR2 FYNNEI. The CDR3 spans 15 residues. The DNA of the CDR3 is TGTGCCAGCAGTGTTCTGGGACAGGGGATAGAGACCCAGTACTTC. Translated, it gives CASSVLGQGIETQYF.

The chain employs TRBV9 and TRBJ1-6; possibly TRBD1 for D (6 bases). With 0 bases removed from V and 9 bases from J, the gap between germline ends came to 16 bases. Germline CDR1 is SGDLS and CDR2 is YYNGEE. CDR3 length equals 16 residues. The CDR3 protein is CASSVDRAWDGSPLHF. The CDR3 nucleotides read TGTGCCAGCAGCGTAGACAGGGCTTGGGACGGTTCACCCCTCCACTTT.

The chain uses TRBV7-9 and TRBJ1-1; no definite D call. Trimming removed 0 bases from V and 10 bases from J, with 9 bases in between. Per the germline V gene, CDR1 is SEHNR and CDR2 is FQNEAQ (reference sequence). This CDR3 comprises 12 residues. The CDR3 spells CASSLAAGGAFF. In DNA, the CDR3 is TGTGCCAGCAGCTTAGCGGCGGGTGGAGCTTTCTTT. The variable domain in full, with the rest retrieved from reference TRBV7-9 and TRBJ1-1, is DTGVSQNPRHKITKRGQNVTFRCDPISEHNRLYWYRQTLGQGPEFLTYFQNEAQLEKSRLLSDRFSAERPKGSFSTLEIQRTEQGDSAMYLCASSLAAGGAFFGQGTRLTVV.

The chain is built from TRBV5-8 and TRBJ1-5, with 9 bases identical to TRBD1. Germline V CDR1 and CDR2: SGHTS, YDEGEE. J lost 9 bases, V lost 1 base, and 8 bases had no gene match. This CDR3 spans 15 amino acids. The CDR3 loop reads CASSLNRGLDRPQHF. The CDR3 nucleotides are TGTGCCAGCAGCTTGAACAGGGGGCTGGATCGGCCCCAGCATTTT.

This chain connects TRBV5-4 to TRBJ2-5; 9 bases match TRBD2. Per the germline V gene, CDR1 is SGHNT and CDR2 is YYREEE (reference sequence). V was pared by 0 bases and J by 1 base, with 4 bases of the junction left unmatched. This CDR3 spans 16 amino acids. The CDR3 DNA sequence: TGTGCCAGCAGCTTGGGTCCTAGCGGGACCCAAGAGACCCAGTACTTC. Amino acids: CASSLGPSGTQETQYF.

This chain uses TRBV28 with TRBJ1-5, with 7 bases that match TRBD1. The junction had 4 bases not matched to a gene; V was cut back by 2 bases and J by 3 bases. The V gene's germline CDR1 is MDHEN and CDR2 SYDVKM. The CDR3 extends over 15 amino acids. CDR3 sequence reads: CASSLATGDNQPQHF. The CDR3, as DNA: TGTGCCAGCAGTTTAGCAACAGGGGACAATCAGCCCCAGCATTTT.

This clone was recorded only once. The genes are TRBV2 and TRBJ2-5, with D possibly being TRBD1 (5 bases). CDR3 length: 14 amino acids. CDR1 is SNHLY, CDR2 FYNNEI, per germline. The V end was cut by 3 bases, the J end by 3 bases, with 11 bases between. This CDR3 is CASSEWGREETQYF. The CDR3 DNA follows: TGTGCCAGCAGTGAGTGGGGCAGAGAAGAGACCCAGTACTTC. Drawing the rest from reference TRBV2 and TRBJ2-5, the complete variable domain is EPEVTQTPSHQVTQMGQEVILRCVPISNHLYFYWYRQILGQKVEFLVSFYNNEISEKSEIFDDQFSVERPDGSNFTLKIRSTKLEDSAMYFCASSEWGREETQYFGPGTRLLVL.

The rearrangement joins TRBV6-1 to TRBJ1-2; the D is unclear. Germline CDR1 reads MNHNS; CDR2 reads SASEGT. Trimming pared 0 bases from V and 6 bases from J, leaving 8 bases between. This CDR3 has 13 amino acids. The CDR3 sequence: CASSEASVDGYTF. CDR3 DNA: TGTGCCAGCAGTGAAGCCAGTGTTGATGGCTACACCTTC.

J is TRBJ1-2 and V is TRBV4-1, with 8 bases identical to TRBD1. V gave up 0 bases and J gave up 4 bases; unmatched junction bases: 10. Germline V CDR1 and CDR2: MGHRA, YSYEKL. The length of the CDR3 is 17 residues. The CDR3 here is CASSQDHGTGGFYGYTF. For the CDR3, the DNA is TGCGCCAGCAGCCAAGACCACGGGACAGGAGGGTTCTATGGCTACACCTTC.

The chain joins TRBV5-6 to TRBJ2-5; no definite D call. Trimming stripped 2 bases from V and 5 bases from J, with 4 bases between. Per germline, CDR1 SGHDT and CDR2 YYEEEE. This CDR3 region has 11 residues. CDR3 sequence: CASSLAETQYF. For the CDR3, the DNA is TGTGCCAGCAGCTTAGCTGAGACCCAGTACTTC. The complete variable domain, with remaining parts taken from reference TRBV5-6 and TRBJ2-5, reads DAGVTQSPTHLIKTRGQQVTLRCSPKSGHDTVSWYQQALGQGPQFIFQYYEEEERQRGNFPDRFSGHQFPNYSSELNVNALLLGDSALYLCASSLAETQYFGPGTRLLVL.

This clone was found a few times. This chain uses TRBV6-1 with TRBJ1-4, with D possibly TRBD1 on 5 matching bases. The length of the CDR3 is 14 residues. Germline V CDR1 and CDR2: MNHNS, SASEGT. V gave up 3 bases and J gave up 8 bases, with 13 bases separating them. CDR3 DNA sequence: TGTGCCAGCAGTGATTGGGGGGGGGAAGAAAAACTGTTTTTT. Amino acid sequence: CASSDWGGEEKLFF.

V gene TRBV28 combines with J gene TRBJ2-7; maybe TRBD1 (6 bases). With 7 bases removed from V and 5 bases from J, the gap between germline ends came to 12 bases. Germline CDR1 and CDR2: MDHEN and SYDVKM. CDR3 length equals 12 residues. The CDR3 protein is CASTQGLDEQYF. The CDR3 DNA is TGTGCCAGCACACAGGGTTTGGACGAGCAGTACTTC. Looking up the rest from reference TRBV28 and TRBJ2-7 gives the full variable domain: DVKVTQSSRYLVKRTGEKVFLECVQDMDHENMFWYRQDPGLGLRLIYFSYDVKMKEKGDIPEGYSVSREKKERFSLILESASTNQTSMYLCASTQGLDEQYFGPGTRLTVT.

The rearrangement uses TRBV28 and TRBJ2-7; perhaps TRBD2 as D (5 bases). CDR3 length: 16 residues. Germline V lookup: CDR1 MDHEN, CDR2 SYDVKM. V lost 3 bases, J lost 5 bases, and 20 bases lay in between. The CDR3 coding sequence is TGTGCCAGCAGTTTGGGTTCCACTAGGGCCTGGGACGAGCAGTACTTC. As protein: CASSLGSTRAWDEQYF.

V usage is TRBV27 and J usage is TRBJ1-6; no definite D call. CDR3 length: 16 residues. V lost 4 bases to trimming and J lost 10 bases, with 20 bases between them. The V gene's germline CDR1 is MNHEY and CDR2 SMNVEV (reference sequence). This CDR3 is CASSYRIIRGSSPLHF. The CDR3 bases are TGTGCCAGCAGTTATAGGATTATTCGGGGAAGCTCACCCCTCCACTTT.

The chain has TRBV5-6 and TRBJ1-2; perhaps TRBD1 as D (6 bases). Germline lookup yields CDR1 SGHDT and CDR2 YYEEEE. Trimming pared 0 bases from V and 5 bases from J, leaving 8 bases between. The CDR3 contains 13 residues. The chain's CDR3 is CASSLEQGYGYTF. DNA of the CDR3: TGTGCCAGCAGCTTGGAGCAGGGGTATGGCTACACCTTC.